This T cell receptor beta chain was recorded in a study of PD-L1 blockade in urothelial cancer. The protocol was immunoSEQ multiplex PCR, while the TCRdb copy is restricted to in-frame clones and leaves out a portion. The sample includes under 150,000 clones, around 89% seen only once; the top ten take roughly 1.8%. Notes on the study in general: Larger 3-week expansion of tumor-associated blood clones was seen in durable-benefit patients.

Note on this clone: Its antigen is as yet unknown.

The sample's time point: peripheral blood 6 weeks after treatment start. The sample here was PBMCs, taken around atezolizumab (anti-PD-L1) treatment. The sequence was obtained from a man in his sixties with urothelial cancer.

Here the CDR3 DNA reads TGCGCCAGCAGGGGACAGGCAGTCTCATACGAGCAGTACTTC. This translates into CASRGQAVSYEQYF. The V gene is TRBV10-2, the J gene TRBJ2-7, with TRBD1 identical over 8 bases. The CDR3 contains 14 residues. Germline CDR1 and CDR2: WSHSY and SAAADI. Trimming removed 6 bases from V and 4 bases from J; junction bases left unmatched: 8.